This paragraph reports one T cell receptor (beta chain). Its target is not known. The data stem from a study of blood T cells in healthy people across ages. Study results and caveats: Researchers judged that diversity estimates from one million T cells fell short of true values. More naive CD4+ cells and higher diversity marked long-lived donors relative to aged donors. CMV status of donors was not determined, possibly confounding expanded clonotype changes. PBMCs left unsorted prevented a conclusive naive versus antigen-experienced comparison.

Combining a sample-barcoded 5' primer with a J-beta primer mix, a second PCR ran for roughly 6 to 12 cycles. TCRdb ran MiXCR on the 5' RACE reads and lists one entry per CDR3 protein. The repertoire holds fewer than 900,000 distinct CDR3 sequences, with 45% to 50% as singletons. J gave up 5 bases and V 6 bases, and 9 bases lay outside the gene matches. This CDR3 spans 13 amino acids. Germline CDR1 reads DFQATT; CDR2 reads SNEGSKA (reference sequence). Source material: blood. This clonotype was obtained from a woman aged 55 to 70 in good health. The chain has TRBV20-1 and TRBJ2-5; TRBD1 aligns across 7 bases. The CDR3 nucleotides read TGCAGTGCAAACCCGACAGGGTCGGAGACCCAGTACTTC. This translates into CSANPTGSETQYF.